A single sample gave rise to the 3 T cell receptor beta chains below, sequenced in a study of cytomegalovirus exposure and HLA in healthy donors. Some clones are missing from TCRdb's copy, which holds only in-frame ones; the method was immunoSEQ multiplex PCR. The data show 190,000 or so clones, with around 83% seen just once and around 15% held by the top ten. The sequencing sample was made of PBMCs. The receptors come from a woman aged 25 to 39 in good health and CMV-seropositive.

The gene calls are TRBV4-1 and TRBJ1-4; D gene ambiguous. The CDR3 runs to 14 residues. Germline V CDR1 and CDR2: MGHRA, YSYEKL. The V end lost 6 bases, the J end lost 4 bases, and 12 bases lay between the germline ends. CDR3 bases: TGCGCCAGCAGGCAGCGTCAAGATAATGAAAAACTGTTTTTT. This encodes CASRQRQDNEKLFF.

The chain couples TRBV7-9 to TRBJ2-4; D possibly corresponds to TRBD1 (6 bases). This CDR3 spans 17 amino acids. Trimming took 3 bases from V and 0 from J, leaving 15 bases between them. The germline CDR1 and CDR2 sequences are SEHNR and FQNEAQ (reference sequence). The CDR3 sequence is CASSFGQGSLAKNIQYF. The CDR3 region has the DNA TGTGCCAGCAGCTTCGGCCAGGGGAGTTTAGCCAAAAACATTCAGTACTTC. The full variable domain, completed using reference TRBV7-9 and TRBJ2-4, is DTGVSQNPRHKITKRGQNVTFRCDPISEHNRLYWYRQTLGQGPEFLTYFQNEAQLEKSRLLSDRFSAERPKGSFSTLEIQRTEQGDSAMYLCASSFGQGSLAKNIQYFGAGTRLSVL.

The J gene is TRBJ1-5, the V gene TRBV28, with TRBD1 as a possible D gene (6 bases). The length of the CDR3 is 16 residues. V was clipped by 6 bases and J by 0 bases, with 15 bases between them. In germline, CDR1 is MDHEN, CDR2 SYDVKM. CDR3 protein: CASRGGPGVSNQPQHF. The CDR3 DNA reads as TGTGCCAGCAGAGGGGGTCCCGGGGTTAGCAATCAGCCCCAGCATTTT.